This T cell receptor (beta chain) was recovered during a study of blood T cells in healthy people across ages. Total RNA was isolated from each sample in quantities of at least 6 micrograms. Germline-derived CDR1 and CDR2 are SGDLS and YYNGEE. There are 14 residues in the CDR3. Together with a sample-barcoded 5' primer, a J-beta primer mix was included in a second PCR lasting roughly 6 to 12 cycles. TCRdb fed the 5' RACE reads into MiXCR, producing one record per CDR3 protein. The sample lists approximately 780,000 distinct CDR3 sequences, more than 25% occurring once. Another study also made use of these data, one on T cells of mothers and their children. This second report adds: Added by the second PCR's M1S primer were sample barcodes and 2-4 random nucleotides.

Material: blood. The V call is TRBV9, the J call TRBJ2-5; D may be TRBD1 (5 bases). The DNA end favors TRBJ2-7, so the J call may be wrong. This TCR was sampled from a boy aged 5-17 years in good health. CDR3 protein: CASSVGGNPYEQYF. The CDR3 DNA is TGTGCCAGCAGCGTAGGGGGCAATCCCTACGAGCAGTACTTC.